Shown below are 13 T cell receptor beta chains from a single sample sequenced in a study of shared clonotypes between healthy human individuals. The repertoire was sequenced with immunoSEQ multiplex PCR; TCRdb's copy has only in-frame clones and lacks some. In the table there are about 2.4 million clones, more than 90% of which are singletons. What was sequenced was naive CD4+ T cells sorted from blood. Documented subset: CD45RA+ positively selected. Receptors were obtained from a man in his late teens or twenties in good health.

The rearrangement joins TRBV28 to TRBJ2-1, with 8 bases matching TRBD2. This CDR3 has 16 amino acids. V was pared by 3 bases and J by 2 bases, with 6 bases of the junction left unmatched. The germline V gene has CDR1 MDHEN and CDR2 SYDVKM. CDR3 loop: CASSFRGGGPYNEQFF. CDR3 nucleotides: TGTGCCAGCAGTTTCCGGGGCGGGGGGCCCTACAATGAGCAGTTCTTC. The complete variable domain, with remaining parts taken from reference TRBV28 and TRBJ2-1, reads DVKVTQSSRYLVKRTGEKVFLECVQDMDHENMFWYRQDPGLGLRLIYFSYDVKMKEKGDIPEGYSVSREKKERFSLILESASTNQTSMYLCASSFRGGGPYNEQFFGPGTRLTVL.

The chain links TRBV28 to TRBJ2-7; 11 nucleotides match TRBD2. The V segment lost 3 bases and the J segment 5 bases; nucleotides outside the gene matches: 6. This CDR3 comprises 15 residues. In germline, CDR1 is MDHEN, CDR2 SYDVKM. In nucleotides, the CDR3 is TGTGCCAGCAGTTTGGGGGCTAGCGGGGGGAACGAGCAGTACTTC. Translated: CASSLGASGGNEQYF.

CDR3 loop: CASSETGPATNEKLFF. The CDR3 DNA reads TGTGCCAGCAGCGAGACAGGGCCGGCAACTAATGAAAAACTGTTTTTT. V gene TRBV9 combines with J gene TRBJ1-4, with 7 positions matching TRBD1. With V trimmed by 3 bases and J by 0 bases, 5 bases remained unmatched. There are 16 residues in the CDR3. CDR1 and CDR2 (germline): SGDLS, YYNGEE.

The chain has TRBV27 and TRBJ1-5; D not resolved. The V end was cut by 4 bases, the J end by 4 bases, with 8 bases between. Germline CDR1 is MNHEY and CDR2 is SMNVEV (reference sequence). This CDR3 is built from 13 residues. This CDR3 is CASSWGLNQPQHF. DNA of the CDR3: TGTGCCAGCAGTTGGGGTCTTAATCAGCCCCAGCATTTT.

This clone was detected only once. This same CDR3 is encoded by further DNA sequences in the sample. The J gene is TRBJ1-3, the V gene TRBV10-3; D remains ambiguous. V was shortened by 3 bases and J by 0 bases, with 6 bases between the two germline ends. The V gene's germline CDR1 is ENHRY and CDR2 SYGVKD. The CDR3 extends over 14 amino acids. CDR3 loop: CAISDSYSGNTIYF. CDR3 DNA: TGTGCCATCAGTGACTCCTACTCTGGAAACACCATATATTTT.

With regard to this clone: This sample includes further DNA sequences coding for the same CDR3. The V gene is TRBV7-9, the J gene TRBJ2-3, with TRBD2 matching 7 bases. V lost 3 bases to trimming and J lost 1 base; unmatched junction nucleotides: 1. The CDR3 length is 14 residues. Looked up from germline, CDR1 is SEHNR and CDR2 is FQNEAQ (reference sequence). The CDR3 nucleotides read TGTGCCAGCAGCTTGGCGGGGGGCACAGATACGCAGTATTTT. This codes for CASSLAGGTDTQYF.

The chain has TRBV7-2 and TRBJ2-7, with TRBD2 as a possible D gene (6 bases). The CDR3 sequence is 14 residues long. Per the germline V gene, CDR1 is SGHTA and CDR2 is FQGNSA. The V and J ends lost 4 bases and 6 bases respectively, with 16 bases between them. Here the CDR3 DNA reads TGTGCCAGCAGCTCCTCCGGGGGAGTTGGCGAGCAGTACTTC. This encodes CASSSSGGVGEQYF. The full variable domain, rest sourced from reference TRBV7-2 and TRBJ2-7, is GAGVSQSPSNKVTEKGKDVELRCDPISGHTALYWYRQSLGQGLEFLIYFQGNSAPDKSGLPSDRFSAERTGGSVSTLTIQRTQQEDSAVYLCASSSSGGVGEQYFGPGTRLTVT.

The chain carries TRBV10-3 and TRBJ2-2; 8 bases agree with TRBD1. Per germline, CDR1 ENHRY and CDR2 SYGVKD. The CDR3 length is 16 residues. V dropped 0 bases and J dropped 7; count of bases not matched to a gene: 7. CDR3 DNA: TGTGCCATCAGTGAGTCCTTGGACAGGGCGGGCGGGGAGCTGTTTTTT. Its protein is CAISESLDRAGGELFF.

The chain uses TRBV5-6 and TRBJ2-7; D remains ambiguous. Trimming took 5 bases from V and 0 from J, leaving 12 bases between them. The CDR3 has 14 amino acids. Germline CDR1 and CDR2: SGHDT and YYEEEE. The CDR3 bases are TGTGCCAGCAGTTCCTCCACCTACTCCTACGAGCAGTACTTC. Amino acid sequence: CASSSSTYSYEQYF.

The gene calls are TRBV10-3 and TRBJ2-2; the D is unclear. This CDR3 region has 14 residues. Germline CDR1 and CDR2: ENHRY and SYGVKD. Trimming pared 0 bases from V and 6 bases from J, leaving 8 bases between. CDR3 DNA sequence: TGTGCCATCAGTGAGTCGTTTCTGGCCGGGGAGCTGTTTTTT. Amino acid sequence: CAISESFLAGELFF.

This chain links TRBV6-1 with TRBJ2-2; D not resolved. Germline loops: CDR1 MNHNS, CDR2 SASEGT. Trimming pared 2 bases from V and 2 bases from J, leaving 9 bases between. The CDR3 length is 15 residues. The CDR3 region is CASSEPVVNTGELFF. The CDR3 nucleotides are TGTGCCAGCAGTGAACCAGTAGTAAACACCGGGGAGCTGTTTTTT.

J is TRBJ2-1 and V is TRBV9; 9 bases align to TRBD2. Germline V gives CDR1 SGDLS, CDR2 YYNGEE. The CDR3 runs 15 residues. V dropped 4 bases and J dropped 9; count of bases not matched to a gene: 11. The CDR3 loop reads CASSPLAGGLFEQFF. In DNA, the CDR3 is TGTGCCAGCAGCCCACTGGCGGGGGGGCTTTTTGAGCAGTTCTTC.

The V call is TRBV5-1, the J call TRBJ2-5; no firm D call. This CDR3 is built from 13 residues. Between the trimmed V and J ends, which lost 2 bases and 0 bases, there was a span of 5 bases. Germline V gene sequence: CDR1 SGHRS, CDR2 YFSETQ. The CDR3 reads CASSLTYQETQYF. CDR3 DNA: TGCGCCAGCAGCTTAACTTACCAAGAGACCCAGTACTTC.